This TCR beta chain was profiled in a study of shared clonotypes between healthy human individuals. This table comes from immunoSEQ multiplex PCR, and its TCRdb copy is limited to in-frame clones, with some not included. The profile shows 600,000 to 800,000 clones, 72% of them singletons. V was pared by 6 bases and J by 7 bases, with 13 bases between. The CDR3 sequence is 12 residues long. Germline loops: CDR1 SNHLY, CDR2 FYNNEI. This sequence joins TRBV2 and TRBJ2-7; possibly TRBD2 for D (5 bases). The sequenced material came from memory CD4+ T cells sorted from blood. Subset noted: CD45RA-negative fraction. This TCR was sampled from a woman aged 25 to 39 in good health. CDR3 loop: CASRAANSEQYF. Here the CDR3 DNA reads TGTGCCAGCAGAGCGGCGAATTCTGAGCAGTACTTC. Combining the CDR3 with reference TRBV2 and TRBJ2-7 gives the whole variable domain EPEVTQTPSHQVTQMGQEVILRCVPISNHLYFYWYRQILGQKVEFLVSFYNNEISEKSEIFDDQFSVERPDGSNFTLKIRSTKLEDSAMYFCASRAANSEQYFGPGTRLTVT.